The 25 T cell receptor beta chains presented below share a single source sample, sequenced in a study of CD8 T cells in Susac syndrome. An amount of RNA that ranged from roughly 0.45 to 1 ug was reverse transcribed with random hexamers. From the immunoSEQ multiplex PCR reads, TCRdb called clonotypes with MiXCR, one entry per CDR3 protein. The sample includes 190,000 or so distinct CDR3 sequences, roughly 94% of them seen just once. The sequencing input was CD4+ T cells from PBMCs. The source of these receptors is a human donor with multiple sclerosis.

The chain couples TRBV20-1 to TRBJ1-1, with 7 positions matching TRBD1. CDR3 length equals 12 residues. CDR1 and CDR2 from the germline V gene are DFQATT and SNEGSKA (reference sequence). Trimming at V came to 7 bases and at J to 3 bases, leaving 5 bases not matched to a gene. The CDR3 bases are TGCAGTGACAGGGGCACGGACACTGAAGCTTTCTTT. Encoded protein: CSDRGTDTEAFF.

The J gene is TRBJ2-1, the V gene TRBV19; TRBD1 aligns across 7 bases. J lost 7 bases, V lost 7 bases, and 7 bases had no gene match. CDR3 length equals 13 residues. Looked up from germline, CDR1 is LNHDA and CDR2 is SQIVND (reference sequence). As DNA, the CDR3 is TGTGCCAGTACATCGACAGGGACGAATGAGCAGTTCTTC. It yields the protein CASTSTGTNEQFF.

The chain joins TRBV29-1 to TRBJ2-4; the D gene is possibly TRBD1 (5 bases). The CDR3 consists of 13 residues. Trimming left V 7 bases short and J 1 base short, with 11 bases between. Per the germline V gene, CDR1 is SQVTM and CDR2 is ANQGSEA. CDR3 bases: TGCAGCGGGGTGGACACTGCCAAAAACATTCAGTACTTC. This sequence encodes CSGVDTAKNIQYF.

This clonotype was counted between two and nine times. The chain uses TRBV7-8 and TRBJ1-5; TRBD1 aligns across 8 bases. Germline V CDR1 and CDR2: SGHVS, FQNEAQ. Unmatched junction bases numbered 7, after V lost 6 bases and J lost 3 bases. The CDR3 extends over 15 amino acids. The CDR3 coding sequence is TGTGCCAGCAGTCGCAGGGGGCCCTCCAATCAGCCCCAGCATTTT. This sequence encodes CASSRRGPSNQPQHF.

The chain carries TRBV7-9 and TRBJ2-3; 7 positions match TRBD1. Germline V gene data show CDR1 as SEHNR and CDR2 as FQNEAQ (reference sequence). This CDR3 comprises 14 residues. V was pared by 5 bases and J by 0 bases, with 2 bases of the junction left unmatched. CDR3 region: CASSRDSSTDTQYF. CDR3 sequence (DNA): TGTGCCAGCAGCCGGGACAGCAGCACAGATACGCAGTATTTT.

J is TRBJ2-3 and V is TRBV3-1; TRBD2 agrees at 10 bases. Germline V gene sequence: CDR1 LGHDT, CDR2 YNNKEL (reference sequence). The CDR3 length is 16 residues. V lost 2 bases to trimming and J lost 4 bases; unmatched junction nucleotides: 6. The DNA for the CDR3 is TGTGCCAGCAGCCAACGCGTAGCGGGGGGAGCAGATACGCAGTATTTT. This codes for CASSQRVAGGADTQYF.

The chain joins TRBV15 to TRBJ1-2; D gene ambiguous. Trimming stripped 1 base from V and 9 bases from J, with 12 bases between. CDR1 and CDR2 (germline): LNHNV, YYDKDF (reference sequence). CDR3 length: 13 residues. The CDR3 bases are TGTGCCACCAGCAGAGTACCTACTCGGCGCTACACCTTC. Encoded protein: CATSRVPTRRYTF. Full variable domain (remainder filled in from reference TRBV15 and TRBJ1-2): DAMVIQNPRYQVTQFGKPVTLSCSQTLNHNVMYWYQQKSSQAPKLLFHYYDKDFNNEADTPDNFQSRRPNTSFCFLDIRSPGLGDTAMYLCATSRVPTRRYTFGSGTRLTVV.

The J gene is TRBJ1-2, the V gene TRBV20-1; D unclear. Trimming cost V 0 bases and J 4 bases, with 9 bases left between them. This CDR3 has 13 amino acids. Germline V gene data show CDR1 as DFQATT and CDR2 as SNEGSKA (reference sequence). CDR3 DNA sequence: TGCAGTGCTAGAGATCCGTCCAGCTATGGCTACACCTTC. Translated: CSARDPSSYGYTF.

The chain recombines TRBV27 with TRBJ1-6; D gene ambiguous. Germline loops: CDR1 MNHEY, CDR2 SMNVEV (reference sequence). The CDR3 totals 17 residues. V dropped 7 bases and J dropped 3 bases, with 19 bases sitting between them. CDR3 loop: CASKGRTGIFYNSPLHF. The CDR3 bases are TGTGCCAGCAAGGGTCGGACGGGGATTTTCTATAATTCACCCCTCCACTTT.

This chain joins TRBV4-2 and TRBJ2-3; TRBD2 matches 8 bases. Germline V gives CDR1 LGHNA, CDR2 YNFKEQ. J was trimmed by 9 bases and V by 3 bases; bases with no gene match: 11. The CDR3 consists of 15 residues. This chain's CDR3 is CASSQGFAGGDTQYF. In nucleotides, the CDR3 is TGTGCCAGCAGCCAGGGGTTTGCGGGGGGAGACACGCAGTATTTT.

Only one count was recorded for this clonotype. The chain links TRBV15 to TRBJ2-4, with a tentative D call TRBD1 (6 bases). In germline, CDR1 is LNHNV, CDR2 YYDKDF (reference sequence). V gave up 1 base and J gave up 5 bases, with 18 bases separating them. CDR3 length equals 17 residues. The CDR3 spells CATSRGMVGGTQNIQYF. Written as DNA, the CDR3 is TGTGCCACCAGCAGAGGGATGGTAGGGGGTACCCAAAACATTCAGTACTTC.

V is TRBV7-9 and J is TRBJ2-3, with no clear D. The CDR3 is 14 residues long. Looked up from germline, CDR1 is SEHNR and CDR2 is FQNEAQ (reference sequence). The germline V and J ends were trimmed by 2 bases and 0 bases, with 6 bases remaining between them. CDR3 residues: CASSLWQSTDTQYF. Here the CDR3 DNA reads TGTGCCAGCAGCTTATGGCAAAGCACAGATACGCAGTATTTT.

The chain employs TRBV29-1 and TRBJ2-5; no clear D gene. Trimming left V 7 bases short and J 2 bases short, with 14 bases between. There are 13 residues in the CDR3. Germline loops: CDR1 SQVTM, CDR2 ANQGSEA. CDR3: CSAEAPNQETQYF. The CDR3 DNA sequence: TGCAGCGCCGAGGCTCCCAATCAAGAGACCCAGTACTTC.

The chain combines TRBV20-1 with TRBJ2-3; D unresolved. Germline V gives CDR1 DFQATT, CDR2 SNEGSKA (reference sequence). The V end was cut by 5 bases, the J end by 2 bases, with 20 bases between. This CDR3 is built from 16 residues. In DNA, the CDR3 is TGCAGTGCTTATGGGTTTTGGGAAGGTTTCACAGATACGCAGTATTTT. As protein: CSAYGFWEGFTDTQYF.

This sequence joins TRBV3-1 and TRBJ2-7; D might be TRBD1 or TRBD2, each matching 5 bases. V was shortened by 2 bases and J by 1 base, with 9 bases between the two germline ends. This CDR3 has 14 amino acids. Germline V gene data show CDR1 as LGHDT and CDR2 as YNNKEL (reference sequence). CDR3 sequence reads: CASSQRDGSYEQYF. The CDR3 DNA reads TGTGCCAGCAGCCAAAGGGACGGTTCCTACGAGCAGTACTTC.

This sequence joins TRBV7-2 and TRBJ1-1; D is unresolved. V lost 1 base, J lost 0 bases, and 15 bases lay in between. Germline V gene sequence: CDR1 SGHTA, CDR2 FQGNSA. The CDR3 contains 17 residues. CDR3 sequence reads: CASSLGAPSRVNTEAFF. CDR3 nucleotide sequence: TGTGCCAGCAGCTTAGGGGCCCCATCGAGAGTGAACACTGAAGCTTTCTTT.

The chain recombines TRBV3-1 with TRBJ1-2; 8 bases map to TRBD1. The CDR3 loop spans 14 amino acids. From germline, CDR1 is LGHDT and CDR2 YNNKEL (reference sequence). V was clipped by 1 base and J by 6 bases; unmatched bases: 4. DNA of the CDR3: TGTGCCAGCAGCCAAGTCCCAGGGGGCGATGGCTACACCTTC. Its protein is CASSQVPGGDGYTF.

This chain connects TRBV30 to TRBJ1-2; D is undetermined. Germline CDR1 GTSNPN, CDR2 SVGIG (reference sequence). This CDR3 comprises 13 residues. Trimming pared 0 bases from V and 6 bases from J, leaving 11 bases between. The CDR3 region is CAWSVGPLDGYTF. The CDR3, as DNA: TGTGCCTGGAGTGTAGGGCCACTGGATGGCTACACCTTC.

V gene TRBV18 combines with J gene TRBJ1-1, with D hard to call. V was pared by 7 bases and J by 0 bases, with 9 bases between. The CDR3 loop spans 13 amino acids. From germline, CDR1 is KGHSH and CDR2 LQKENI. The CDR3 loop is CASYQVLNTEAFF. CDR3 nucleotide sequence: TGTGCCAGCTACCAAGTTTTGAACACTGAAGCTTTCTTT.

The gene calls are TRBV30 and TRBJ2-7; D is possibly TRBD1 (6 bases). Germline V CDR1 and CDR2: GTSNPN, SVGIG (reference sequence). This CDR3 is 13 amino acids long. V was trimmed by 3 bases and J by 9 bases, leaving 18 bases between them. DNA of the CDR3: TGTGCCTGGAGCCTAAACAGGGACACGAGGCAGTACGTC. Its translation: CAWSLNRDTRQYV.

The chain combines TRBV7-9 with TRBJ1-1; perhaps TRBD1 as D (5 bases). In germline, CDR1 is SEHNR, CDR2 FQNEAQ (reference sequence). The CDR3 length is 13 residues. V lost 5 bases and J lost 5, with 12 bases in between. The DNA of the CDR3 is TGTGCCAGCAGCCCAGGGACGGGGACTGAAGCTTTCTTT. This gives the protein CASSPGTGTEAFF.

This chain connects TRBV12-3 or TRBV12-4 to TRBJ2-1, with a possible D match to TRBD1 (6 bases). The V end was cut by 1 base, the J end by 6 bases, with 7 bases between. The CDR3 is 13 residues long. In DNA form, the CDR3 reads TGTGCCAGCAGTTTAGGGACAGTCAATGAGCAGTTCTTC. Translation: CASSLGTVNEQFF.

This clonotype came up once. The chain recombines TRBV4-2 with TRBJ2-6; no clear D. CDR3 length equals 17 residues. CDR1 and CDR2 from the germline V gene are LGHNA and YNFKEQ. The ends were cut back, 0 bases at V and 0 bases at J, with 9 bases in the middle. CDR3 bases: TGTGCCAGCAGCCAAGATCCAGTCAACTCTGGGGCCAACGTCCTGACTTTC. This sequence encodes CASSQDPVNSGANVLTF.

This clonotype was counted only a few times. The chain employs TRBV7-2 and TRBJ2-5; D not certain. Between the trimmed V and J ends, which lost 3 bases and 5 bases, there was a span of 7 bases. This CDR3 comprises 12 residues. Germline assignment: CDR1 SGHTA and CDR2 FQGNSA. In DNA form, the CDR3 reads TGTGCCAGCAGCTTCCTGATCGAGACCCAGTACTTC. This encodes CASSFLIETQYF.

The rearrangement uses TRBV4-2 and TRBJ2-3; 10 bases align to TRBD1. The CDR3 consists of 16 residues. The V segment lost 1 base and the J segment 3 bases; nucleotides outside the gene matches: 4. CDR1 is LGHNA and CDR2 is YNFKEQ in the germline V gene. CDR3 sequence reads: CASSQGRTGGTDTQYF. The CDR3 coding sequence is TGTGCCAGCAGCCAAGGACGGACAGGGGGGACAGATACGCAGTATTTT.